This T cell receptor (beta chain) appears in the sequencing data of a study of T cells in Graves' hyperthyroidism and ophthalmopathy. Study details: Specimen type is peripheral blood, collected at initial diagnosis prior to any treatment. Regarding the study as a whole: Ophthalmopathy could be told apart from stable hyperthyroidism with a 13 V-J model.

CDR3 length: 18 residues. Germline-derived CDR1 and CDR2 are SGHVS and FQNEAQ. V was clipped by 2 bases and J by 3 bases; unmatched bases: 11. In its sample, this clonotype was seen many times. Its antigen is unknown. The study left out patients who had uncontrolled infection, other autoimmune disease, pregnancy or lactation. It was roughly 10 ml of fresh peripheral blood that supplied the PBMCs. There were TCR beta CDR3 regions amplified from RNA transcripts. A set of HTBI primers served as the primers for a first-round RT-PCR of the TCR CDR3. TCRdb passed the multiplex PCR reads through MiXCR, listing each CDR3 protein once. The repertoire holds 700,000 or so distinct CDR3 sequences, with 13% to 15% as singletons.

What was sequenced was blood. The V and J genes are TRBV7-8 and TRBJ2-5; TRBD2 agrees at 11 bases. This clonotype was obtained from a woman aged 45 to 65 with Graves' ophthalmopathy. The CDR3 protein is CASSLYLTTSGKEETQYF. The CDR3 nucleotides are TGTGCCAGCAGCTTATACCTTACGACTAGCGGGAAGGAAGAGACCCAGTACTTC.